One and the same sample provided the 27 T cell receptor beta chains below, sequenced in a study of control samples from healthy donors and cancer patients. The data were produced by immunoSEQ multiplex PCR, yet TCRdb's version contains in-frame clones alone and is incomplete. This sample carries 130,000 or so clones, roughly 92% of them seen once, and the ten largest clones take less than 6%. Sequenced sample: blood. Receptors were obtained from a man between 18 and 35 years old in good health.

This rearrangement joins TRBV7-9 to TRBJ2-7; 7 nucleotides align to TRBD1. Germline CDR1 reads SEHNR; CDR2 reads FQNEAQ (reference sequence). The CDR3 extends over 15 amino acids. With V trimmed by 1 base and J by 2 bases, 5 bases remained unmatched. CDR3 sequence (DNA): TGTGCCAGCAGCTTAGGACAGGGCGGCACCTACGAGCAGTACTTC. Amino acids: CASSLGQGGTYEQYF.

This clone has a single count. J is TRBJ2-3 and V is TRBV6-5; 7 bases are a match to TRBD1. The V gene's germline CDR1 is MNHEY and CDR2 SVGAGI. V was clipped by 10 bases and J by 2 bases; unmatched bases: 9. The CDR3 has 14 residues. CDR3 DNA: TGTGCCACCCGACAGGGAACGACCACAGATACGCAGTATTTT. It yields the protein CATRQGTTTDTQYF.

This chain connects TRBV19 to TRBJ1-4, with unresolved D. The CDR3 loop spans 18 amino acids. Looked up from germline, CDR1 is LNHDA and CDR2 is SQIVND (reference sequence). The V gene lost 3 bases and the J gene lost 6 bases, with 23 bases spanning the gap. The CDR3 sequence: CASSMDPRKGTIHEKLFF. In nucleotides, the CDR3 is TGTGCCAGTAGTATGGACCCACGTAAGGGCACTATACATGAAAAACTGTTTTTT.

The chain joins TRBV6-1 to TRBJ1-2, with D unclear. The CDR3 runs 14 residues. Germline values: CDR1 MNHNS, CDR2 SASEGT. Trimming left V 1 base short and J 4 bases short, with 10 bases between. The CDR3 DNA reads TGTGCCAGCAGTGAAGTTGCAGGAATCTATGGCTACACCTTC. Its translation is CASSEVAGIYGYTF.

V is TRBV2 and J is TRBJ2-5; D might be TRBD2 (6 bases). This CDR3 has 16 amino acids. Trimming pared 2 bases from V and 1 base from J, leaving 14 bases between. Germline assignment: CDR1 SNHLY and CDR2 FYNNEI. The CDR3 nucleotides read TGTGCCAGCAGTGAATGGAGGGACCCATCCCAAGAGACCCAGTACTTC. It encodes CASSEWRDPSQETQYF.

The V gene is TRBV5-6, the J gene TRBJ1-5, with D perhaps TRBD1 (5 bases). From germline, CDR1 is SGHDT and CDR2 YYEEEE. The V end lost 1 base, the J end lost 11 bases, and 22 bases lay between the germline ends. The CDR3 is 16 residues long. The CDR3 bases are TGTGCCAGCAGCTTGAGAACAGGTCCAACCATGCAGGCCCAGCATTTT. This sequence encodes CASSLRTGPTMQAQHF.

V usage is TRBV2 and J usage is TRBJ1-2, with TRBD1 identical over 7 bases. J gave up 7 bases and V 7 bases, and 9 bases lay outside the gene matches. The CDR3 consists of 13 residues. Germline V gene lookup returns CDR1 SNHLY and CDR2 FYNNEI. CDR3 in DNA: TGTGCCAGCACCTCCGGGACAGTAGGTGGCTACACCTTC. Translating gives CASTSGTVGGYTF.

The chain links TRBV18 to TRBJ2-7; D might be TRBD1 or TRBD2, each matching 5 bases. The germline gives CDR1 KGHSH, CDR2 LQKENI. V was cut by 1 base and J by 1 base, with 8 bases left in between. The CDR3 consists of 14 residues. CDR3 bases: TGTGCCAGCTCACCACGGGGGTTATCCTACGAGCAGTACTTC. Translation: CASSPRGLSYEQYF.

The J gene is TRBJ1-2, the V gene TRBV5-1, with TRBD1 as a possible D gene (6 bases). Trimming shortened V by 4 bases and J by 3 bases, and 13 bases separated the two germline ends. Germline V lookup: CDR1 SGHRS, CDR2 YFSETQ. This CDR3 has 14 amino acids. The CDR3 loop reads CASSPEGVDYGYTF. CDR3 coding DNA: TGCGCCAGCAGCCCCGAGGGGGTTGACTATGGCTACACCTTC. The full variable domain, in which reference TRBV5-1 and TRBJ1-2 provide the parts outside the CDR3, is KAGVTQTPRYLIKTRGQQVTLSCSPISGHRSVSWYQQTPGQGLQFLFEYFSETQRNKGNFPGRFSGRQFSNSRSEMNVSTLELGDSALYLCASSPEGVDYGYTFGSGTRLTVV.

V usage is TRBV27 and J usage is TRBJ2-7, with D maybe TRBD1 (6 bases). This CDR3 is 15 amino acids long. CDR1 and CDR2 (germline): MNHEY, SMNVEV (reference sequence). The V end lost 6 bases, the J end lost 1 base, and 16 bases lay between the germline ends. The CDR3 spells CASSRRDIRSYEQYF. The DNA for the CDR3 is TGTGCCAGCAGCCGCCGGGACATCCGATCCTACGAGCAGTACTTC.

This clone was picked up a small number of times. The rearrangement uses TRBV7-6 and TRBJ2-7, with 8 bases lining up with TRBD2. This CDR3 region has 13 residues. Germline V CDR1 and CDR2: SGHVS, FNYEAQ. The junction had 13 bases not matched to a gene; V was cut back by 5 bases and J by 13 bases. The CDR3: CASSPGAVLAAYF. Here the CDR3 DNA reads TGTGCCAGCAGCCCAGGGGCGGTACTAGCGGCTTACTTC.

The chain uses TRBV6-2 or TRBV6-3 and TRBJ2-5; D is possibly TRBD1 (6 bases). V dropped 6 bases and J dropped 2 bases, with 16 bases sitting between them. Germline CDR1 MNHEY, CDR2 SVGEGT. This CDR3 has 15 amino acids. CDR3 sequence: CASSRDITLQETQYF. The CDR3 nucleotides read TGTGCCAGCAGCCGGGACATAACATTACAAGAGACCCAGTACTTC.

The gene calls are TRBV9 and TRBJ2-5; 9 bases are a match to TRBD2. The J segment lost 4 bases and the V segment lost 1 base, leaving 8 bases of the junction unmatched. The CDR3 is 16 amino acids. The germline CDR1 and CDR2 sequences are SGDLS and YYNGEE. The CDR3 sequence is CASSVWSGGPPETQYF. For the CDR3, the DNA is TGTGCCAGCAGCGTATGGAGCGGGGGGCCTCCAGAGACCCAGTACTTC.

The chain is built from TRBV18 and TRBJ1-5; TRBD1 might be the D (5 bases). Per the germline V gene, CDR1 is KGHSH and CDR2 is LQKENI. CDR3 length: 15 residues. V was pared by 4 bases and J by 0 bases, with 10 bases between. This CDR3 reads CASSRDRNSNQPQHF. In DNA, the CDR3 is TGTGCCAGCTCACGTGACAGAAATAGCAATCAGCCCCAGCATTTT.

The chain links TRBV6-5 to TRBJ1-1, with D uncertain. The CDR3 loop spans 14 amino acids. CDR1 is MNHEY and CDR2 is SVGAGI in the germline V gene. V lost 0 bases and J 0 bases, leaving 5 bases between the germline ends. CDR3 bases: TGTGCCAGCAGTTACTCAGGGTTGAACACTGAAGCTTTCTTT. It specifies CASSYSGLNTEAFF.

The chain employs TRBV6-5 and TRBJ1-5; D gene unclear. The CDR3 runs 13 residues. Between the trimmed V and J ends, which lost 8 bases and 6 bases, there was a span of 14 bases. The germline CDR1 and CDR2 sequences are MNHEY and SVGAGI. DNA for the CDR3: TGTGCCAGCCGTAGGGTCTGGCCTCAGCCCCAGCATTTT. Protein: CASRRVWPQPQHF.

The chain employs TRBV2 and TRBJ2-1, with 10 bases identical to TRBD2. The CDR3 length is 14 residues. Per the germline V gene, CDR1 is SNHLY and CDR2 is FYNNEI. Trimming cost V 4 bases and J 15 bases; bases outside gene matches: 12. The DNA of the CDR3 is TGTGCCAGCAGTGGGGCTAGCGGGGGCCCAAGGGGGTTCTTC. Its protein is CASSGASGGPRGFF.

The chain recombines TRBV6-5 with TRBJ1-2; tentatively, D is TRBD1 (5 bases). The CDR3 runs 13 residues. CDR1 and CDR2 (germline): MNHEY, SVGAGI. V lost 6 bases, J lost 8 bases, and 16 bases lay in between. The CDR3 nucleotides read TGTGCCAGCAGGTGGGGTGGGGGGGACGGCTACACCTTC. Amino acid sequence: CASRWGGGDGYTF.

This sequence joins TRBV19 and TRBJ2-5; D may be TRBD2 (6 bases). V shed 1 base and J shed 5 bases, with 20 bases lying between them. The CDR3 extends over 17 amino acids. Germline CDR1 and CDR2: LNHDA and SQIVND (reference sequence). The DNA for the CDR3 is TGTGCCAGTAGTATAGTCGGAGGGGTACCCCGGGTGGAGACCCAGTACTTC. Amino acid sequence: CASSIVGGVPRVETQYF.

CDR3 region: CASSVETGGDQHF. The CDR3 coding sequence is TGTGCCAGCAGCGTGGAGACAGGGGGCGACCAGCATTTT. This chain links TRBV9 with TRBJ1-5; 10 bases are a match to TRBD1. Germline V gene lookup returns CDR1 SGDLS and CDR2 YYNGEE. V lost 2 bases and J lost 12; bases outside the gene matches: 5. This CDR3 has 13 residues.

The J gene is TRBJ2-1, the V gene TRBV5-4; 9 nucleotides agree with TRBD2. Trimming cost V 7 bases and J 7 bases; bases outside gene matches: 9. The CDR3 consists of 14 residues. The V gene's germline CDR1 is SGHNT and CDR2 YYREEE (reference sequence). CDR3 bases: TGTGCCAGCCGGGGCGGGGGGGCCTGGAATGAGCAGTTCTTC. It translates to CASRGGGAWNEQFF.

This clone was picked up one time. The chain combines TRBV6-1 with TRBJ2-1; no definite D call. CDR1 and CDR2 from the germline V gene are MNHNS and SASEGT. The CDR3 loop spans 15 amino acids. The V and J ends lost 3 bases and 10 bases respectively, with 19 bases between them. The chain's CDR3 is CASSEAGSVGYEQFF. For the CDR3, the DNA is TGTGCCAGCAGTGAGGCAGGATCGGTGGGGTACGAGCAGTTCTTC.

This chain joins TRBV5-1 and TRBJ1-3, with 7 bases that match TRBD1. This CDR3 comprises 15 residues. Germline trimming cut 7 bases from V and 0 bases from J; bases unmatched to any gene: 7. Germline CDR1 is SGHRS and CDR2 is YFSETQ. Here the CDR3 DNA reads TGCGCCAGCGGACAGGACGGAACCTCTGGAAACACCATATATTTT. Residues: CASGQDGTSGNTIYF.

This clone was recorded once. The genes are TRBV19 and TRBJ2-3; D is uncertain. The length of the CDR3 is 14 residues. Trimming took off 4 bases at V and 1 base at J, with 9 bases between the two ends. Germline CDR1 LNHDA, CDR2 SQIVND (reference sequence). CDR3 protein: CASSTGLGTDTQYF. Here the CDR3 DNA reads TGTGCCAGTAGTACGGGTTTAGGCACAGATACGCAGTATTTT.

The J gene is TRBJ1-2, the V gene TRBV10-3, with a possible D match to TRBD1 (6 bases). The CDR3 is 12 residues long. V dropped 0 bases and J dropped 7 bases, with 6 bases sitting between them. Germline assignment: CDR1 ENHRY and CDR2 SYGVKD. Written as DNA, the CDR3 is TGTGCCATCAGTGAGTCAGGGGGTGGCTACACCTTC. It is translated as CAISESGGGYTF.

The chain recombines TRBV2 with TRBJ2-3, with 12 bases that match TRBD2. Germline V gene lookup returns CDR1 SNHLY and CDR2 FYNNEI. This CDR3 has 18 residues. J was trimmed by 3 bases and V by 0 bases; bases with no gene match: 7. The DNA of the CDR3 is TGTGCCAGCAGTGAAGCTGAGACTAGCGGGGGACTTACAGATACGCAGTATTTT. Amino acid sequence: CASSEAETSGGLTDTQYF.

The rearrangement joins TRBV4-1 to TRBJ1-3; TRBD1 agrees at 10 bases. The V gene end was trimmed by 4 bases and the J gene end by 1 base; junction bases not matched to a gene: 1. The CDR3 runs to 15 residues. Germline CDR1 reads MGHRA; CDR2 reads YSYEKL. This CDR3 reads CASSPGQGSGNTIYF. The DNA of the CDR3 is TGCGCCAGCAGCCCGGGACAGGGGTCTGGAAACACCATATATTTT.